A single sample is the source of the 27 T cell receptor beta chains below, sequenced in a study of blood T cell repertoires in COVID-19. Only in-frame clones appear in the TCRdb table, and some are missing; sequencing was by immunoSEQ multiplex PCR. The sample shows tens of thousands of clones, 75% to 85% of them seen only once. Material for sequencing was peripheral blood. The origin of the receptors is a human donor in a cohort sampled during active COVID-19.

The gene calls are TRBV13 and TRBJ2-7; D perhaps matches TRBD1 (6 bases). From germline, CDR1 is PRHDT and CDR2 FYEKMQ (reference sequence). The CDR3 is 14 residues long. Trimming removed 7 bases from V and 3 bases from J, with 16 bases in between. CDR3 region: CASTLGGRGYEQYF. CDR3 bases: TGTGCCAGCACCCTAGGTGGCAGGGGCTACGAGCAGTACTTC.

This chain links TRBV2 with TRBJ1-2; 10 bases agree with TRBD1. The germline V gene encodes CDR1 SNHLY and CDR2 FYNNEI. With V trimmed by 7 bases and J by 10 bases, 12 bases remained unmatched. This CDR3 spans 14 amino acids. The CDR3 sequence is CASKWGQGPPSYTF. DNA of the CDR3: TGTGCCAGCAAATGGGGACAGGGGCCACCGTCCTACACCTTC.

The chain carries TRBV13 and TRBJ1-3; D gene unclear. Germline V CDR1 and CDR2: PRHDT, FYEKMQ (reference sequence). V was cut by 5 bases and J by 3 bases, with 8 bases left in between. The CDR3 is 13 amino acids. CDR3 DNA sequence: TGTGCCAGCAGCCTCGGGGATGGAAACACCATATATTTT. As protein: CASSLGDGNTIYF.

A word on this clone: One end of the junction fails to match germline, which may point to a read error. The chain carries TRBV30 and TRBJ1-1; 12 bases are a match to TRBD1. The CDR3 is 13 amino acids. Looked up from germline, CDR1 is GTSNPN and CDR2 is SVGIG (reference sequence). The CDR3 nucleotides are TGTGCCTGGTCTCGTGAGGCCGGGACAGGGGGCGGCTTT. It specifies CAWSREAGTGGGF.

CDR3 sequence reads: CASSLSVGGASSPLHF. The CDR3 DNA reads TGTGCCAGCAGTTTATCGGTAGGGGGCGCAAGTTCACCCCTCCACTTT. The chain recombines TRBV27 with TRBJ1-6; 7 positions match TRBD1. There are 16 residues in the CDR3. Germline V gives CDR1 MNHEY, CDR2 SMNVEV (reference sequence). The J segment lost 9 bases and the V segment lost 0 bases, leaving 8 bases of the junction unmatched.

In regard to this clone: Because it lacks the conserved phenylalanine or tryptophan at the end, this CDR3 is likely a read error. The limits of the CDR3 on the DNA are not certain, so only TCRdb's listed CDR3 is given. This chain links TRBV12-3 or TRBV12-4 with TRBJ1-4; the D call in the table, TRBD1, was not verified against the DNA. The length of the CDR3 is 12 amino acids, counting both ends. The CDR3 sequence: CASSSGAGTGVY.

The gene calls are TRBV28 and TRBJ1-5; tentative D call: TRBD1 (6 bases). Deletions cut 2 bases from V and 2 bases from J, with 10 bases between. This CDR3 has 15 residues. The germline CDR1 and CDR2 sequences are MDHEN and SYDVKM. CDR3 DNA sequence: TGTGCCAGCAGTTTAGTACAGGGTGGCAATCAGCCCCAGCATTTT. It translates to CASSLVQGGNQPQHF.

This chain joins TRBV5-1 and TRBJ2-1; 14 nucleotides match TRBD2. Germline CDR1 is SGHRS and CDR2 is YFSETQ. The CDR3 spans 17 residues. Losses at the gene ends were 3 bases for V and 10 bases for J; bases not matched to a gene: 12. CDR3 loop: CASSSSLTSGGAEEQFF. The CDR3 DNA reads TGCGCCAGCAGCTCCTCGTTGACTAGCGGGGGGGCAGAGGAGCAGTTCTTC.

There are a few counts of this clone. The rearrangement uses TRBV27 and TRBJ1-6, with D tentatively TRBD1 (6 bases). The V gene lost 2 bases and the J gene lost 11 bases, with 13 bases spanning the gap. This CDR3 contains 14 residues. Germline V gene sequence: CDR1 MNHEY, CDR2 SMNVEV (reference sequence). This chain's CDR3 is CASSLRDILTPLHF. CDR3 DNA sequence: TGTGCCAGCAGTTTACGGGACATTCTAACACCCCTCCACTTT.

The chain combines TRBV18 with TRBJ1-4; 10 bases fit TRBD1. The ends lost 3 bases at V and 6 bases at J; junction bases unmatched: 7. Looked up from germline, CDR1 is KGHSH and CDR2 is LQKENI. CDR3 length: 16 amino acids. The DNA of the CDR3 is TGTGCCAGCTCACCCACCCCCGGGACAGGGGATGAAAAACTGTTTTTT. Translating gives CASSPTPGTGDEKLFF.

V and J are TRBV10-2 and TRBJ2-3; TRBD2 matches 11 bases. Germline V gives CDR1 WSHSY, CDR2 SAAADI. This CDR3 comprises 16 residues. V trimming: 6 bases; J trimming: 6 bases; junction bases outside the gene matches: 11. CDR3 nucleotides: TGCGCCAGCAGCCCATACCCTAGCGGGGGGCCCGATACGCAGTATTTT. Its translation is CASSPYPSGGPDTQYF.

The rearrangement joins TRBV7-9 to TRBJ2-1, with TRBD2 identical over 7 bases. V dropped 3 bases and J dropped 3; count of bases not matched to a gene: 5. The CDR3 covers 15 residues. The germline gives CDR1 SEHNR, CDR2 FQNEAQ (reference sequence). The CDR3 sequence is CASSLVTSYYNEQFF. Written as DNA, the CDR3 is TGTGCCAGCAGCTTGGTGACTAGCTACTACAATGAGCAGTTCTTC.

The gene calls are TRBV3-1 (or the pseudogene TRBV3-2) and TRBJ1-2; D remains unclear. V lost 4 bases, J lost 4 bases, and 7 bases lay in between. The length of the CDR3 is 12 residues. Germline lookup yields CDR1 LGHDT and CDR2 YNNKEL (reference sequence). Here the CDR3 reads CASSPAAYGYTF. Written as DNA, the CDR3 is TGTGCCAGCAGCCCGGCGGCCTATGGCTACACCTTC.

This clone was recorded once. The J gene is TRBJ2-2, the V gene TRBV2, with a weak D call TRBD2 (6 bases). CDR3 length equals 16 residues. Germline loops: CDR1 SNHLY, CDR2 FYNNEI. V was shortened by 3 bases and J by 1 base, with 12 bases between the two germline ends. The CDR3 DNA reads as TGTGCCAGCAGTGAGGAGGGAGCGATGAACACCGGGGAGCTGTTTTTT. This gives the protein CASSEEGAMNTGELFF. Together with reference TRBV2 and TRBJ2-2, the CDR3 gives the full variable domain: EPEVTQTPSHQVTQMGQEVILRCVPISNHLYFYWYRQILGQKVEFLVSFYNNEISEKSEIFDDQFSVERPDGSNFTLKIRSTKLEDSAMYFCASSEEGAMNTGELFFGEGSRLTVL.

This clone was picked up a small number of times. J is TRBJ1-2 and V is TRBV6-1; TRBD1 is a possible D gene (6 bases). Germline CDR1 and CDR2: MNHNS and SASEGT. Trimming cost V 2 bases and J 4 bases, with 14 bases left between them. The CDR3 consists of 15 residues. The CDR3 sequence: CASSEHTGLGYGYTF. CDR3 coding DNA: TGTGCCAGCAGTGAACACACAGGGCTCGGCTATGGCTACACCTTC.

The V call is TRBV16, the J call TRBJ2-1; 14 bases are shared with TRBD2. Germline-derived CDR1 and CDR2 are KGHSY and FQNENV. The CDR3 is 16 amino acids. The V and J ends lost 2 bases and 10 bases, in that order; junction bases with no gene match: 7. As DNA, the CDR3 is TGTGCCAGCAGCCAACTGACTAGCGGGGGGGCCGGGGAGCAGTTCTTC. The encoded protein is CASSQLTSGGAGEQFF.

The V gene is TRBV5-1, the J gene TRBJ1-2, with 7 bases lining up with TRBD1. This CDR3 region has 14 residues. Looked up from germline, CDR1 is SGHRS and CDR2 is YFSETQ. The V gene end was trimmed by 3 bases and the J gene end by 4 bases; junction bases not matched to a gene: 6. The CDR3 spells CASSSGTAFYGYTF. For the CDR3, the DNA is TGCGCCAGCAGCTCCGGGACAGCCTTCTATGGCTACACCTTC.

On this clone itself: The junction and the germline gene differ at one end; a read error may be behind it. This chain links TRBV10-3 with TRBJ2-2; 11 bases are a match to TRBD2. CDR1 ENHRY and CDR2 SYGVKD come from the germline V gene. CDR3 length equals 15 residues. CDR3 DNA sequence: TGTGCCATCAAGACTAGCGGGGAGAACAGCGGGGAGCTGTTTTTT. Translation gives CAIKTSGENSGELFF.

This rearrangement joins TRBV5-1 to TRBJ1-6; D remains unclear. V dropped 9 bases and J dropped 1 base, with 8 bases sitting between them. Germline values: CDR1 SGHRS, CDR2 YFSETQ. The CDR3 totals 13 residues. This CDR3 is CATAESYNSPLHF. CDR3 coding DNA: TGCGCCACCGCGGAGTCCTATAATTCACCCCTCCACTTT.

The chain employs TRBV4-1 and TRBJ1-5, with 9 bases that match TRBD1. After removal of 4 bases from V and 3 bases from J, the junction contained 4 bases not matched to a gene. Germline V gene data show CDR1 as MGHRA and CDR2 as YSYEKL. The CDR3 sequence is 15 residues long. The CDR3 DNA follows: TGCGCCAGCAGCCTCCGGGACAGGGACAATCAGCCCCAGCATTTT. It codes for CASSLRDRDNQPQHF.

This clone is a singleton in its sample. The chain employs TRBV9 and TRBJ1-2, with a tentative D call TRBD1 (5 bases). This CDR3 region has 14 residues. V was pared by 1 base and J by 6 bases, with 13 bases between. Germline CDR1 SGDLS, CDR2 YYNGEE. CDR3 loop: CASSVIPGGDGYTF. CDR3 nucleotide sequence: TGTGCCAGCAGCGTAATTCCGGGAGGGGATGGCTACACCTTC.

This clone was seen a handful of times. This chain uses TRBV4-1 with TRBJ1-6; a weak D match, TRBD1 (6 bases). Germline CDR1 and CDR2: MGHRA and YSYEKL. V was trimmed by 0 bases and J by 6 bases, leaving 9 bases between them. CDR3 length: 15 residues. The CDR3 loop reads CASSQDFRGNSPLHF. The CDR3 nucleotides are TGCGCCAGCAGCCAAGATTTCAGGGGTAATTCACCCCTCCACTTT.

The rearrangement links TRBV7-6 to TRBJ2-5, with a possible D match to TRBD2 (6 bases). The germline gives CDR1 SGHVS, CDR2 FNYEAQ. This CDR3 spans 14 amino acids. V was cut by 1 base and J by 1 base, with 7 bases left in between. The chain's CDR3 is CASSLGDSQETQYF. The DNA for the CDR3 is TGTGCCAGCAGCTTAGGGGACTCCCAAGAGACCCAGTACTTC.

The sample holds one count of this clone. J is TRBJ1-2 and V is TRBV5-1, with 8 bases that match TRBD1. Germline CDR1 and CDR2: SGHRS and YFSETQ. The junction had 5 bases not matched to a gene; V was cut back by 2 bases and J by 8 bases. This CDR3 spans 13 amino acids. The CDR3 DNA sequence: TGCGCCAGCAGCTTCGGACAGGGACGAGGCTACACCTTC. Amino acid sequence: CASSFGQGRGYTF.

The gene calls are TRBV18 and TRBJ2-3; 10 nucleotides line up with TRBD2. J gave up 3 bases and V 8 bases, and 11 bases lay outside the gene matches. Germline assignment: CDR1 KGHSH and CDR2 LQKENI. The CDR3 extends over 16 amino acids. The DNA for the CDR3 is TGTGCCAGCCCCCCGCATACTAGCGGGGAGACAGATACGCAGTATTTT. Its translation: CASPPHTSGETDTQYF.

The V call is TRBV15, the J call TRBJ2-7; 8 bases fit TRBD2. Germline V lookup: CDR1 LNHNV, CDR2 YYDKDF (reference sequence). The ends lost 3 bases at V and 7 bases at J; junction bases unmatched: 5. CDR3 size: 13 residues. The CDR3 here is CATSSGGAWEQYF. The CDR3 DNA reads as TGTGCCACCAGCAGCGGGGGGGCTTGGGAGCAGTACTTC.

The rearrangement links TRBV9 to TRBJ2-2, with D unclear. The CDR3 has 13 amino acids. Germline V gene lookup returns CDR1 SGDLS and CDR2 YYNGEE. With 0 bases removed from V and 8 bases from J, the gap between germline ends came to 8 bases. CDR3 protein: CASSVALHGELFF. The CDR3 nucleotides read TGTGCCAGCAGCGTAGCACTCCATGGGGAGCTGTTTTTT.